Listed below are T cell receptor beta chains from one sample, sequenced in a study of blood T cell repertoires in COVID-19. TCRdb's table, derived via immunoSEQ multiplex PCR, lists solely in-frame clones and lacks some. The table has about 350,000 clones, roughly nine tenths seen once. The specimen sequenced was peripheral blood. These receptors were obtained from a woman aged 55-75 years with COVID-19, enrolled during active disease. The CDR3 runs from the conserved cysteine through the conserved F or W. The order of the fields is clone size, D gene, V gene, J gene, CDR3 protein, CDR3 DNA. D genes are given only for firm matches. A clone size is listed for some rows: how often the clone was seen (once, few, many), or a class if it is expanded.

size: .
D: .
V: TRBV5-1
J: TRBJ2-2
CDR3: CASSLFAGLNTGELFF
DNA: TGCGCCAGCAGCTTGTTTGCAGGGCTGAACACCGGGGAGCTGTTTTTT

size: .
D: .
V: TRBV5-6
J: TRBJ1-2
CDR3: CASSFRGYGYTF
DNA: TGTGCCAGCAGCTTCCGGGGCTATGGCTACACCTTC

size: .
D: TRBD1
V: TRBV5-1
J: TRBJ1-3
CDR3: CASSPPGQGSGNTIYF
DNA: TGCGCCAGCAGCCCACCGGGACAGGGCTCTGGAAACACCATATATTTT

size: once
D: .
V: TRBV5-4
J: TRBJ1-3
CDR3: CASRLQGGNTIYF
DNA: TGTGCCAGCAGGCTACAGGGAGGAAACACCATATATTTT

size: once
D: TRBD2
V: TRBV27
J: TRBJ2-1
CDR3: CASSLLAGGQDEQFF
DNA: TGTGCCAGCAGTCTACTAGCGGGGGGGCAGGATGAGCAGTTCTTC

size: .
D: .
V: TRBV4-1
J: TRBJ1-6
CDR3: CASSQEGGGGFNSPLHF
DNA: TGCGCCAGCAGCCAAGAGGGGGGCGGGGGATTTAATTCACCCCTCCACTTT

size: many
D: .
V: TRBV5-1
J: TRBJ2-2
CDR3: CASSLDSRGGELFF
DNA: TGCGCCAGCAGCTTGGACAGTCGGGGCGGGGAGCTGTTTTTT

size: .
D: .
V: TRBV7-9
J: TRBJ1-6
CDR3: CASSGGASDSPLHF
DNA: TGTGCCAGCAGCGGGGGCGCCTCTGATTCACCCCTCCACTTT

size: .
D: .
V: TRBV6-6
J: TRBJ1-6
CDR3: CASSFRESSYNSPLHF
DNA: TGTGCCAGCAGCTTCCGGGAGAGCTCCTATAATTCACCCCTCCACTTT

size: .
D: .
V: TRBV6-5
J: TRBJ2-7
CDR3: CASNLGLIYEQYF
DNA: TGTGCCAGCAATTTGGGACTTATCTACGAGCAGTACTTC

size: .
D: .
V: TRBV3-1/TRBV3-2
J: TRBJ2-1
CDR3: CASSQGSGAPYNEQFF
DNA: TGTGCCAGCAGCCAAGGTAGTGGGGCGCCCTACAATGAGCAGTTCTTC

size: .
D: TRBD2
V: TRBV24-1
J: TRBJ2-1
CDR3: CATSDWSSGGADEQFF
DNA: TGTGCCACCAGTGATTGGTCGAGCGGGGGGGCTGATGAGCAGTTCTTC

size: .
D: TRBD2
V: TRBV3-1/TRBV3-2
J: TRBJ2-7
CDR3: CASSQDLPSGGMLHEQYF
DNA: TGTGCCAGCAGCCAAGATCTGCCTAGCGGGGGGATGCTCCACGAGCAGTACTTC

size: .
D: TRBD1
V: TRBV6-1
J: TRBJ1-2
CDR3: CASSEQGDYGYTF
DNA: TGTGCCAGCAGTGAACAGGGGGATTATGGCTACACCTTC

size: .
D: .
V: TRBV11-2
J: TRBJ2-2
CDR3: CASSPNGGARTGELFF
DNA: TGTGCCAGCAGCCCAAATGGGGGGGCGCGGACCGGGGAGCTGTTTTTT

size: .
D: TRBD1
V: TRBV7-9
J: TRBJ2-7
CDR3: CASSPRRQGYYEQYF
DNA: TGTGCCAGCAGCCCTCGTCGACAGGGTTACTACGAGCAGTACTTC

size: .
D: TRBD1
V: TRBV20-1
J: TRBJ1-1
CDR3: CSASNRGTEAFF
DNA: TGCAGTGCTAGTAACAGGGGCACTGAAGCTTTCTTT

size: .
D: .
V: TRBV7-8
J: TRBJ1-1
CDR3: CATIKGGGVNTEAFF
DNA: TGTGCCACGATCAAAGGGGGGGGCGTGAACACTGAAGCTTTCTTT

size: .
D: .
V: TRBV5-6
J: TRBJ2-3
CDR3: CASSARLTDTQYF
DNA: TGTGCCAGCAGCGCAAGACTCACAGATACGCAGTATTTT

size: .
D: .
V: TRBV11-2
J: TRBJ2-7
CDR3: CASSLDFGGPSYEQYF
DNA: TGTGCCAGCAGCTTAGATTTCGGGGGGCCCTCCTACGAGCAGTACTTC

size: .
D: .
V: TRBV9
J: TRBJ2-1
CDR3: CASSVGGGVYNEQFF
DNA: TGTGCCAGCAGCGTAGGAGGGGGAGTCTACAATGAGCAGTTCTTC

size: .
D: .
V: TRBV3-1/TRBV3-2
J: TRBJ2-1
CDR3: CASSQDPSSYNEQFF
DNA: TGTGCCAGCAGCCAAGATCCCAGCTCCTACAATGAGCAGTTCTTC

size: .
D: .
V: TRBV7-9
J: TRBJ1-2
CDR3: CAAGVGNYGYTF
DNA: TGTGCCGCAGGGGTTGGAAACTATGGCTACACCTTC

size: .
D: .
V: TRBV12-3/TRBV12-4
J: TRBJ1-2
CDR3: CASSVTVTGYTF
DNA: TGTGCCAGCAGTGTGACAGTAACTGGCTACACCTTC

size: .
D: TRBD1
V: TRBV18
J: TRBJ1-2
CDR3: CASRPTGQGYGYTF
DNA: TGTGCCAGCCGCCCAACGGGACAGGGTTATGGCTACACCTTC

size: .
D: .
V: TRBV7-9
J: TRBJ2-4
CDR3: CASSSGWENIQYF
DNA: TGTGCCAGCAGTTCAGGTTGGGAAAACATTCAGTACTTC

size: .
D: .
V: TRBV5-4
J: TRBJ1-1
CDR3: CASSTRGSAEAFF
DNA: TGTGCCAGCAGTACGCGGGGCAGCGCTGAAGCTTTCTTT

size: .
D: .
V: TRBV19
J: TRBJ1-2
CDR3: CASSIFGNGYTF
DNA: TGTGCCAGTAGTATTTTCGGGAATGGCTACACCTTC

size: .
D: .
V: TRBV25-1
J: TRBJ2-2
CDR3: CASRGGGANTGELFF
DNA: TGTGCCAGCAGGGGGGGAGGAGCGAACACCGGGGAGCTGTTTTTT

size: .
D: .
V: TRBV7-9
J: TRBJ2-7
CDR3: CASSSWTASSDEQYF
DNA: TGTGCCAGCAGCTCCTGGACAGCTTCCTCGGACGAGCAGTACTTC

size: .
D: .
V: TRBV6-5
J: TRBJ2-7
CDR3: CASSYDRSLPGQYF
DNA: TGTGCCAGCAGTTACGATCGATCGCTCCCGGGGCAGTACTTC

size: .
D: TRBD1
V: TRBV7-9
J: TRBJ1-1
CDR3: CASRRDREYLNTEAFF
DNA: TGTGCCAGCAGACGGGACAGGGAGTACTTGAACACTGAAGCTTTCTTT

size: few
D: .
V: TRBV5-1
J: TRBJ1-1
CDR3: CATRGYGRMNTEAFF
DNA: TGCGCCACCCGAGGGTACGGACGTATGAACACTGAAGCTTTCTTT